Shown below are 30 T cell receptor beta chains from a single sample sequenced in a study of blood T cell repertoires in COVID-19 (dated by TCRdb to the early 2020s). Library preparation was by the immunoSEQ multiplex PCR assay. TCRdb re-hosts the immuneACCESS table, in-frame sequences only. Its copies lack some clones; in the studies checked, an unresolved V gene accounts for under half of them, and the cause for the rest is not known. For this sample there are under 200,000 clones; around 82% appear just once. More than 8% of the sample rests with the top ten. The sequenced sample was peripheral blood. Source of these receptors: a woman aged 80 or over with acute or convalescent COVID-19.

A note on this clone: Other DNA sequences from this sample encode an identical CDR3 as well. This rearrangement joins TRBV9 to TRBJ2-7; no clear D. Germline assignment: CDR1 SGDLS and CDR2 YYNGEE. The CDR3 contains 12 residues. The ends were cut back, 3 bases at V and 5 bases at J, with 9 bases in the middle. CDR3 protein: CASSGGGDEQYF. Written as DNA, the CDR3 is TGTGCCAGCAGCGGCGGTGGCGACGAGCAGTACTTC.

The genes are TRBV27 and TRBJ1-1, with D maybe TRBD1 (6 bases). The V gene lost 3 bases and the J gene lost 11 bases, with 16 bases spanning the gap. This CDR3 contains 13 residues. Germline CDR1 and CDR2: MNHEY and SMNVEV (reference sequence). The CDR3 region has the DNA TGTGCCAGCAGTTTCCGGTGGACAGAATCCGCTTTCTTT. Encoded protein: CASSFRWTESAFF.

The V gene is TRBV18, the J gene TRBJ1-2; D may be TRBD1 (6 bases). CDR3 size: 15 residues. Trimming took 6 bases from V and 3 from J, leaving 17 bases between them. Germline V gene data show CDR1 as KGHSH and CDR2 as LQKENI. As DNA, the CDR3 is TGTGCCAGCTCCCCGGGATCAGGGGCTGACTATGGCTACACCTTC. This codes for CASSPGSGADYGYTF.

The rearrangement uses TRBV7-7 and TRBJ2-1; 10 bases line up with TRBD2. This CDR3 spans 15 amino acids. The J segment lost 3 bases and the V segment lost 5 bases, leaving 4 bases of the junction unmatched. Germline V gene lookup returns CDR1 SSHAT and CDR2 FNYEAQ (reference sequence). As DNA, the CDR3 is TGTGCCAGCAGCCCCAGCGGGAGGGGCTACAATGAGCAGTTCTTC. This encodes CASSPSGRGYNEQFF.

This chain links TRBV5-6 with TRBJ2-3, with D maybe TRBD1 (6 bases). V was pared by 3 bases and J by 4 bases, with 9 bases between. CDR1 and CDR2 from the germline V gene are SGHDT and YYEEEE. The CDR3 runs to 13 residues. The CDR3 DNA reads as TGTGCCAGCAGCTATCACAGGGCAGATACGCAGTATTTT. Its protein product is CASSYHRADTQYF.

The genes are TRBV9 and TRBJ2-1; a weak D match, TRBD2 (5 bases). CDR3 length: 14 amino acids. V lost 6 bases to trimming and J lost 3 bases, with 13 bases between them. Germline V gene data show CDR1 as SGDLS and CDR2 as YYNGEE. The CDR3 spells CASTPLAGYNEQFF. The CDR3 nucleotides read TGTGCCAGCACCCCCCTTGCGGGCTACAATGAGCAGTTCTTC.

This clone was detected only a few times. The CDR3 DNA sequence: TGTGCCAGTAGTCTCCCGGGGGGGCCGGGCACTGAAGCTTTCTTT. It specifies CASSLPGGPGTEAFF. J is TRBJ1-1 and V is TRBV19; the D gene is possibly TRBD1 (6 bases). Trimming stripped 5 bases from V and 4 bases from J, with 17 bases between. The CDR3 is made up of 15 amino acids. The germline CDR1 and CDR2 sequences are LNHDA and SQIVND (reference sequence). Drawing the rest from reference TRBV19 and TRBJ1-1, the complete variable domain is DGGITQSPKYLFRKEGQNVTLSCEQNLNHDAMYWYRQDPGQGLRLIYYSQIVNDFQKGDIAEGYSVSREKKESFPLTVTSAQKNPTAFYLCASSLPGGPGTEAFFGQGTRLTVV.

This chain joins TRBV10-3 and TRBJ2-3; 13 bases are shared with TRBD2. The CDR3 length is 17 residues. The ends lost 4 bases at V and 5 bases at J; junction bases unmatched: 9. Germline lookup yields CDR1 ENHRY and CDR2 SYGVKD. CDR3 sequence (DNA): TGTGCCATCAGTGTTCGGACTAGCGGGAGTACGATAGATACGCAGTATTTT. Its translation: CAISVRTSGSTIDTQYF.

The chain recombines TRBV5-1 with TRBJ2-5; TRBD1 is a possible D gene (5 bases). The length of the CDR3 is 13 residues. Trimming cost V 0 bases and J 5 bases, with 8 bases left between them. Germline CDR1 is SGHRS and CDR2 is YFSETQ. The DNA of the CDR3 is TGCGCCAGCAGCTTGGCAGGGCATGAGACCCAGTACTTC. It yields the protein CASSLAGHETQYF. Filled out from reference TRBV5-1 and TRBJ2-5, the complete variable domain reads KAGVTQTPRYLIKTRGQQVTLSCSPISGHRSVSWYQQTPGQGLQFLFEYFSETQRNKGNFPGRFSGRQFSNSRSEMNVSTLELGDSALYLCASSLAGHETQYFGPGTRLLVL.

The V gene is TRBV6-5, the J gene TRBJ2-1; 7 nucleotides line up with TRBD1. The junction had 4 bases not matched to a gene; V was cut back by 4 bases and J by 4 bases. CDR1 is MNHEY and CDR2 is SVGAGI in the germline V gene. The CDR3 is 14 amino acids. CDR3 sequence: CASSSGGLYNEQFF. As DNA, the CDR3 is TGTGCCAGCAGTTCAGGGGGTTTGTACAATGAGCAGTTCTTC.

The chain employs TRBV9 and TRBJ2-6; D unclear. The V end was cut by 4 bases, the J end by 1 base, with 12 bases between. The V gene's germline CDR1 is SGDLS and CDR2 YYNGEE. This CDR3 is built from 16 residues. This chain's CDR3 is CASSPSPGSGANVLTF. DNA for the CDR3: TGTGCCAGCAGCCCTAGTCCGGGTTCTGGGGCCAACGTCCTGACTTTC.

The chain employs TRBV6-5 and TRBJ2-2, with a possible D match to TRBD1 (5 bases). CDR1 and CDR2 (germline): MNHEY, SVGAGI. Trimming cost V 2 bases and J 1 base, with 8 bases left between them. This CDR3 has 15 amino acids. The CDR3 loop reads CASSYAGWNTGELFF. The CDR3 nucleotides are TGTGCCAGCAGTTACGCAGGGTGGAACACCGGGGAGCTGTTTTTT.

The rearrangement uses TRBV9 and TRBJ1-6, with 9 bases identical to TRBD1. CDR1 and CDR2 (germline): SGDLS, YYNGEE. This CDR3 region has 15 residues. Germline trimming cut 4 bases from V and 8 bases from J; bases unmatched to any gene: 7. CDR3 protein: CASSPRDRVDSPLHF. DNA for the CDR3: TGTGCCAGCAGCCCGCGGGACAGGGTGGATTCACCCCTCCACTTT.

The V and J genes are TRBV7-6 and TRBJ1-2; D gene ambiguous. This CDR3 is built from 12 residues. Germline loops: CDR1 SGHVS, CDR2 FNYEAQ. V shed 8 bases and J shed 3 bases, with 10 bases lying between them. As DNA, the CDR3 is TGTGCCAGCTCGGCCGGGGACTATGGCTACACCTTC. Protein sequence: CASSAGDYGYTF.

The chain joins TRBV29-1 to TRBJ1-2; D is possibly TRBD1 (5 bases). This CDR3 region has 12 residues. The V and J ends lost 7 bases and 1 base respectively, with 10 bases between them. The germline gives CDR1 SQVTM, CDR2 ANQGSEA. CDR3 bases: TGCAGCGCCCCGGGACTTAACTATGGCTACACCTTC. Protein product: CSAPGLNYGYTF.

The V gene is TRBV6-5, the J gene TRBJ1-2; no clear D gene. Germline CDR1 MNHEY, CDR2 SVGAGI. The germline V and J ends were trimmed by 6 bases and 0 bases, with 11 bases remaining between them. This CDR3 contains 14 residues. The CDR3 DNA reads as TGTGCCAGCAGGCTGGCATCAGCTAACTATGGCTACACCTTC. Protein: CASRLASANYGYTF.

The chain combines TRBV11-2 with TRBJ2-2; 11 bases agree with TRBD1. The V gene's germline CDR1 is SGHAT and CDR2 FQNNGV. The CDR3 covers 15 residues. The V gene end was trimmed by 7 bases and the J gene end by 6 bases; junction bases not matched to a gene: 7. The CDR3 loop reads CASTLDRGRAGELFF. DNA for the CDR3: TGTGCCAGCACTCTGGACAGGGGGCGCGCCGGGGAGCTGTTTTTT.

The chain combines TRBV10-3 with TRBJ2-1; 13 positions agree with TRBD2. Germline V lookup: CDR1 ENHRY, CDR2 SYGVKD. The CDR3 is 19 amino acids. With 4 bases clipped from V and 7 bases from J, the junction kept 16 bases outside the gene matches. CDR3 DNA: TGTGCCATCAGTGGACCCGGGACTAGCGGGGATGCCGCTTGGAATGAGCAGTTCTTC. It is translated as CAISGPGTSGDAAWNEQFF.

V usage is TRBV18 and J usage is TRBJ1-3; D is perhaps TRBD1 (6 bases). CDR1 KGHSH and CDR2 LQKENI come from the germline V gene. This CDR3 spans 16 amino acids. V was shortened by 6 bases and J by 0 bases, with 15 bases between the two germline ends. The CDR3, as DNA: TGTGCCAGCTCCCCAGACAGGTCCAGCTCTGGAAACACCATATATTTT. This translates into CASSPDRSSSGNTIYF.

This clone was seen a few times. This rearrangement joins TRBV10-3 to TRBJ1-3; 9 positions match TRBD1. This CDR3 region has 15 residues. Germline-derived CDR1 and CDR2 are ENHRY and SYGVKD. J lost 0 bases, V lost 6 bases, and 3 bases had no gene match. The CDR3, as DNA: TGTGCCATCAGGGGACAGGGTCTCTCTGGAAACACCATATATTTT. Translating gives CAIRGQGLSGNTIYF.

Comment on this clone: The sample contains more than one DNA sequence encoding this CDR3. The chain employs TRBV19 and TRBJ1-5; 7 nucleotides agree with TRBD1. V gave up 3 bases and J gave up 7 bases; unmatched junction bases: 6. The CDR3 runs to 14 residues. CDR1 is LNHDA, CDR2 SQIVND, per germline (reference sequence). CDR3 sequence: CASSIEGARQPQHF. CDR3 DNA: TGTGCCAGTAGTATCGAGGGGGCGCGACAGCCCCAGCATTTT.

Of note for this clone: This same CDR3 is encoded by further DNA sequences in the sample. This chain uses TRBV9 with TRBJ1-6; maybe TRBD1 (5 bases). Between the trimmed V and J ends, which lost 2 bases and 10 bases, there was a span of 10 bases. From germline, CDR1 is SGDLS and CDR2 YYNGEE. The CDR3 totals 13 residues. The CDR3 region is CASSVQGNSPLHF. As DNA, the CDR3 is TGTGCCAGCAGCGTGCAGGGAAACTCACCCCTCCACTTT.

This chain uses TRBV10-2 with TRBJ2-1; 9 positions agree with TRBD2. V was pared by 4 bases and J by 6 bases, with 10 bases of the junction left unmatched. The CDR3 totals 16 residues. The germline CDR1 and CDR2 sequences are WSHSY and SAAADI. Here the CDR3 DNA reads TGCGCCAGCAGTGGAACGAGACTAGCGGACCGCAATGAGCAGTTCTTC. The encoded protein is CASSGTRLADRNEQFF.

The chain joins TRBV5-1 to TRBJ2-5; 9 bases match TRBD1. The CDR3 has 14 residues. With V trimmed by 4 bases and J by 2 bases, 3 bases remained unmatched. The V gene's germline CDR1 is SGHRS and CDR2 YFSETQ. The CDR3 region has the DNA TGCGCCAGCAGCCTGACAGGGGGACAAGAGACCCAGTACTTC. Protein sequence: CASSLTGGQETQYF.

The chain joins TRBV5-1 to TRBJ2-1; 10 bases line up with TRBD1. V shed 4 bases and J 4 bases; nucleotides not matched to a gene: 8. Germline CDR1 reads SGHRS; CDR2 reads YFSETQ. The CDR3 loop spans 16 amino acids. Here the CDR3 DNA reads TGCGCCAGCAGCCCCCCGGGACAGGGGTTTTACAATGAGCAGTTCTTC. Translating it yields CASSPPGQGFYNEQFF.

The chain employs TRBV5-1 and TRBJ2-2, with 9 nucleotides matching TRBD1. The CDR3 is made up of 16 amino acids. With V trimmed by 0 bases and J by 6 bases, 6 bases remained unmatched. CDR1 and CDR2 from the germline V gene are SGHRS and YFSETQ. CDR3 in DNA: TGCGCCAGCAGCTTGGACGGGACAGGGTACGCCGGGGAGCTGTTTTTT. This encodes CASSLDGTGYAGELFF.

V gene TRBV25-1 combines with J gene TRBJ2-7; TRBD2 matches at 7 bases. This CDR3 comprises 13 residues. Trimming took 6 bases from V and 4 from J; bases not matched to a gene: 6. Germline CDR1 MGHDK, CDR2 SYGVNS. CDR3 nucleotides: TGTGCCAGCAGCGGGGGGAGGGCGTACGAGCAGTACTTC. This encodes CASSGGRAYEQYF.

The V call is TRBV7-2, the J call TRBJ2-3, with a weak D call TRBD2 (6 bases). With 2 bases removed from V and 5 bases from J, the gap between germline ends came to 11 bases. The CDR3 runs 14 residues. Germline lookup yields CDR1 SGHTA and CDR2 FQGNSA. DNA of the CDR3: TGTGCCAGCAGCTTACCTTTCGGGGGAGATACGCAGTATTTT. Translation gives CASSLPFGGDTQYF.

This chain links TRBV5-5 with TRBJ2-1; TRBD2 matches at 10 bases. This CDR3 spans 15 amino acids. Looked up from germline, CDR1 is SGHKS and CDR2 is YYEKEE (reference sequence). Trimming cost V 1 base and J 8 bases; bases outside gene matches: 6. The chain's CDR3 is CASSLRLAGVYEQFF. Here the CDR3 DNA reads TGTGCCAGCAGCTTGCGGCTAGCGGGGGTATATGAGCAGTTCTTC.

The genes are TRBV19 and TRBJ1-3; TRBD1 matches 7 bases. CDR3 size: 14 residues. Trimming cost V 3 bases and J 4 bases; bases outside gene matches: 3. Germline CDR1 reads LNHDA; CDR2 reads SQIVND (reference sequence). The CDR3 reads CASSMTGLGNTIYF. The CDR3 coding sequence is TGTGCCAGTAGTATGACAGGGCTCGGAAACACCATATATTTT.